The sequence of this T cell receptor beta chain was determined in a study of cytomegalovirus exposure and HLA in healthy donors. Overall study findings and caveats: Per a later analysis, 15,000 to 20,000 TCR beta sequences showed association with HLA alleles at 0.05 false discovery rate. Usually a TCR sequence was rare, but some public TCRs were found in many donors. A later analysis linked a missense variant in DCLRE1C to the trimming of TCR beta V and J genes.

Looked up from germline, CDR1 is MNHNS and CDR2 is SASEGT. The CDR3 is made up of 15 amino acids. V dropped 2 bases and J dropped 8; count of bases not matched to a gene: 9. Primers: 60 Vbeta forward and 13 Jbeta reverse. The repertoire was sequenced with immunoSEQ multiplex PCR; TCRdb's copy has only in-frame clones and lacks some. This sample's table has around 140,000 clones. About this clone: Its antigen is not known.

The origin of this receptor is a woman younger than 30 in good health and CMV-seronegative. The sequencing input was PBMCs. The chain links TRBV6-1 to TRBJ2-1; 7 nucleotides align to TRBD1. The CDR3 reads CASSERMTGNDEQFF. As DNA, the CDR3 is TGTGCCAGCAGTGAACGGATGACAGGGAACGATGAGCAGTTCTTC.